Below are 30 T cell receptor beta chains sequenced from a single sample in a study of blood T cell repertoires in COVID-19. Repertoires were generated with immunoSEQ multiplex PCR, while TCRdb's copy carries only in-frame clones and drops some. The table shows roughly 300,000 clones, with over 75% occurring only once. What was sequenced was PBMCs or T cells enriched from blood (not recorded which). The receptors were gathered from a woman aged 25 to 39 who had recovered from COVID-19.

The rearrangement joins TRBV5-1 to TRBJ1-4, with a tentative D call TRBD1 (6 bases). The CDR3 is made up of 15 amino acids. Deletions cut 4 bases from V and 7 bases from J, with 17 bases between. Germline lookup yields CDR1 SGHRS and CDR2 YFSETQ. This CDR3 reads CASSPNRDIGEKLFF. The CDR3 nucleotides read TGCGCCAGCAGCCCGAACCGGGACATTGGTGAAAAACTGTTTTTT.

The CDR3 reads CASNRGTGKGQPQHF. The DNA of the CDR3 is TGTGCCAGCAATCGAGGGACAGGGAAGGGACAGCCCCAGCATTTT. The chain couples TRBV2 to TRBJ1-5; the match to TRBD1 covers 9 bases. Germline V gene lookup returns CDR1 SNHLY and CDR2 FYNNEI. The CDR3 consists of 15 residues. Losses at the gene ends were 7 bases for V and 7 bases for J; bases not matched to a gene: 11.

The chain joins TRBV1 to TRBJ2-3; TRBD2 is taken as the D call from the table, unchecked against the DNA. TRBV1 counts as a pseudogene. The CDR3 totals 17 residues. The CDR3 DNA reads TGCACCAGCAGCCTAGCGGGGGGAAATGTTGCGACAGATACGCAGTATTTT. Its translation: CTSSLAGGNVATDTQYF.

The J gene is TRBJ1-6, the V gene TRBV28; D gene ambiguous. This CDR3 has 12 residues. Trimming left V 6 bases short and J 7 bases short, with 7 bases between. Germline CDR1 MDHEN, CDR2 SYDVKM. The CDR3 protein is CASRIGNSPLHF. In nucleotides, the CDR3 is TGTGCCAGCAGAATCGGGAATTCACCCCTCCACTTT.

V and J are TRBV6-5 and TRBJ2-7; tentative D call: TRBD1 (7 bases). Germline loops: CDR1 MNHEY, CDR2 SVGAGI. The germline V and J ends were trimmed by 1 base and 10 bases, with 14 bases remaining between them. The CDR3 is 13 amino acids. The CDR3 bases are TGTGCCAGCAGTTACTTACCCAGGGGGGAACAGTACTTC. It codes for CASSYLPRGEQYF.

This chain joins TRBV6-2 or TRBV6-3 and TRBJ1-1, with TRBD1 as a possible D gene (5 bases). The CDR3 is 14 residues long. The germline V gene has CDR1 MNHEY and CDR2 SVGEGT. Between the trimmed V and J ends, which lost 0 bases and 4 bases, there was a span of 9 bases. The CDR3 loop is CASSYSGGGTEAFF. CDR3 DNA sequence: TGTGCCAGCAGTTACTCCGGGGGAGGCACTGAAGCTTTCTTT.

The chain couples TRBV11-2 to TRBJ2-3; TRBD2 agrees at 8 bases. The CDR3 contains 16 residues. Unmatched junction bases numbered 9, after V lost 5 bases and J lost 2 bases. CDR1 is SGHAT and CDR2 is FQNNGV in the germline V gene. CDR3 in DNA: TGTGCCAGCAGCGAAATCGGGAGGGGTTCCACAGATACGCAGTATTTT. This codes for CASSEIGRGSTDTQYF. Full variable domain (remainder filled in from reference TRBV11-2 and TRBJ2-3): EAGVAQSPRYKIIEKRQSVAFWCNPISGHATLYWYQQILGQGPKLLIQFQNNGVVDDSQLPKDRFSAERLKGVDSTLKIQPAKLEDSAVYLCASSEIGRGSTDTQYFGPGTRLTVL.

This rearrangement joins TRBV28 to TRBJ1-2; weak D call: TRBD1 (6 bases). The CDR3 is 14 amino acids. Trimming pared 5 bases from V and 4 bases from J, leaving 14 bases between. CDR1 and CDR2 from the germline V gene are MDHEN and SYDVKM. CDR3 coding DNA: TGTGCCAGCAGTCGAACAGGGAGCGGCTATGGCTACACCTTC. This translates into CASSRTGSGYGYTF.

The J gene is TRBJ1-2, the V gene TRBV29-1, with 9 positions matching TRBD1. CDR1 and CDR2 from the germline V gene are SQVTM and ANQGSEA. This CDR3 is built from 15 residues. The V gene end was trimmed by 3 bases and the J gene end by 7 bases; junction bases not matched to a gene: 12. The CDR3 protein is CSVESWGQGNRGYTF. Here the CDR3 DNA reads TGCAGCGTTGAGTCTTGGGGACAGGGAAATCGTGGCTACACCTTC.

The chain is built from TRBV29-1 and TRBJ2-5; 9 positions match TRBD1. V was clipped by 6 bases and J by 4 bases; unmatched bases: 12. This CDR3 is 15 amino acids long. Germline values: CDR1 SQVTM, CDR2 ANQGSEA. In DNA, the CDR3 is TGCAGCGTGGGCGGGACAGGGAGGATGGGAGAGACCCAGTACTTC. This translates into CSVGGTGRMGETQYF.

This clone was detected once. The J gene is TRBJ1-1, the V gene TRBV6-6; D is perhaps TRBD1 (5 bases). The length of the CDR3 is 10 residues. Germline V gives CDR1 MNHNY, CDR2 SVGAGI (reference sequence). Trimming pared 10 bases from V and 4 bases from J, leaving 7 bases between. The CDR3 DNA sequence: TGTGCCACCGGGGGCACTGAAGCTTTCTTT. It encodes CATGGTEAFF.

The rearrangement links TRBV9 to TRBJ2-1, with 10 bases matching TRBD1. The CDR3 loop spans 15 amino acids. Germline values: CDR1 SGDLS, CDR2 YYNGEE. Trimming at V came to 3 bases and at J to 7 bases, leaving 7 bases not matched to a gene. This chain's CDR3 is CASSGSTGGLNEQFF. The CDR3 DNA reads TGTGCCAGCAGCGGATCGACAGGGGGCCTAAATGAGCAGTTCTTC.

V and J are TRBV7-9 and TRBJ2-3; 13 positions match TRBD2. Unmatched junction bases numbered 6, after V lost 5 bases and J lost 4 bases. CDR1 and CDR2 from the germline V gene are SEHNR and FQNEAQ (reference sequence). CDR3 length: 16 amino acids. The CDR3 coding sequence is TGTGCCAGCAGCGGCCTGACTAGCGGGGGGTCAGATACGCAGTATTTT. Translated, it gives CASSGLTSGGSDTQYF. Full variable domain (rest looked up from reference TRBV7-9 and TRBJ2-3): DTGVSQNPRHKITKRGQNVTFRCDPISEHNRLYWYRQTLGQGPEFLTYFQNEAQLEKSRLLSDRFSAERPKGSFSTLEIQRTEQGDSAMYLCASSGLTSGGSDTQYFGPGTRLTVL.

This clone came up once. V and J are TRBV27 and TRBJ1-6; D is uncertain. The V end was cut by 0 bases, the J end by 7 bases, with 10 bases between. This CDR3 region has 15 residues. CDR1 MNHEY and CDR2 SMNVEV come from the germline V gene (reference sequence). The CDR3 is CASSLSAGRNSPLHF. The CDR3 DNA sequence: TGTGCCAGCAGTTTATCCGCAGGAAGAAATTCACCCCTCCACTTT.

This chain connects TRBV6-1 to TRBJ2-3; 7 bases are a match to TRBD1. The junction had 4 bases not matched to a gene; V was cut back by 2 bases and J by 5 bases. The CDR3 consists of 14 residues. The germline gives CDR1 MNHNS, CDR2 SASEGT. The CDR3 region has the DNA TGTGCCAGCAGTGAAAGGGGGCAAAGAGATACGCAGTATTTT. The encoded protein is CASSERGQRDTQYF.

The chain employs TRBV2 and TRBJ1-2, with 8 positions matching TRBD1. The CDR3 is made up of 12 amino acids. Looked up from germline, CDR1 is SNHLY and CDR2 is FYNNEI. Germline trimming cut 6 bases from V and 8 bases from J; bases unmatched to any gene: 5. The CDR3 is CASRGTGSGYTF. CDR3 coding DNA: TGTGCCAGCAGGGGGACAGGTAGCGGCTACACCTTC.

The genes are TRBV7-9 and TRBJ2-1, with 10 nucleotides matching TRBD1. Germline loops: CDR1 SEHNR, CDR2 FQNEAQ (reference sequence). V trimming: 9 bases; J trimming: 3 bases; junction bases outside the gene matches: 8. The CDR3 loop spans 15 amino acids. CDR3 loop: CASRTGTGDYNEQFF. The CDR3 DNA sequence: TGTGCCAGTCGGACCGGGACAGGGGACTACAATGAGCAGTTCTTC.

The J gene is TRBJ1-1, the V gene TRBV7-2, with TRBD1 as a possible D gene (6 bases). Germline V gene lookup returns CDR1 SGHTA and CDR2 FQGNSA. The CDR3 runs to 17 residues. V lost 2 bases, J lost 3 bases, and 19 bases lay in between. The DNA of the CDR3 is TGTGCCAGCAGCTTACGGGGGGCGGGGAGGGATTACACTGAAGCTTTCTTT. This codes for CASSLRGAGRDYTEAFF. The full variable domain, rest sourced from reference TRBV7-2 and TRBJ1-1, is GAGVSQSPSNKVTEKGKDVELRCDPISGHTALYWYRQSLGQGLEFLIYFQGNSAPDKSGLPSDRFSAERTGGSVSTLTIQRTQQEDSAVYLCASSLRGAGRDYTEAFFGQGTRLTVV.

CDR3 coding DNA: TGTGCCAGCAGTATGACAGAGTCGACTTTTGGAAACACCATATATTTT. Translation: CASSMTESTFGNTIYF. The chain joins TRBV2 to TRBJ1-3; tentative D call: TRBD1 (5 bases). The CDR3 is 16 residues long. CDR1 and CDR2 from the germline V gene are SNHLY and FYNNEI. Trimming left V 5 bases short and J 3 bases short, with 17 bases between.

The CDR3 region is CASSLGRNTEAFF. In nucleotides, the CDR3 is TGTGCCAGCAGTTTGGGCAGAAACACTGAAGCTTTCTTT. The rearrangement links TRBV6-5 to TRBJ1-1; no reliable D call. CDR1 is MNHEY, CDR2 SVGAGI, per germline. Trimming cost V 4 bases and J 2 bases, with 8 bases left between them. This CDR3 is built from 13 residues.

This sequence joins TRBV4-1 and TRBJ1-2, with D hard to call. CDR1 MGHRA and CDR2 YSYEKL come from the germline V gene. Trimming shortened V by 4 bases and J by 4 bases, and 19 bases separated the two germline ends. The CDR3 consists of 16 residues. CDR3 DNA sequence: TGCGCCAGCAGCCCCTACCACTCTATTCGGGGCTATGGCTACACCTTC. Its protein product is CASSPYHSIRGYGYTF.

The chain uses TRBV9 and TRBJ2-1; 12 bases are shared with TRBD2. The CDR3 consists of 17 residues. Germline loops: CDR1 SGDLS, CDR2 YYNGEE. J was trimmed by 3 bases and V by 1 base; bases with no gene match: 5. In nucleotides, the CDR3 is TGTGCCAGCAGCGTATGGTCTAGCGGGGGGGACTACAATGAGCAGTTCTTC. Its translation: CASSVWSSGGDYNEQFF.

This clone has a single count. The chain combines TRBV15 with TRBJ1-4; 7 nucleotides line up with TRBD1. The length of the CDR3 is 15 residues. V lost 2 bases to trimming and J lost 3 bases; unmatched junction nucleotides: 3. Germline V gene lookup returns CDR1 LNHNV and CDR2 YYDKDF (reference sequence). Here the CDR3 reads CATSRSGTANEKLFF. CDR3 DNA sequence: TGTGCCACCAGCAGATCCGGGACAGCTAATGAAAAACTGTTTTTT.

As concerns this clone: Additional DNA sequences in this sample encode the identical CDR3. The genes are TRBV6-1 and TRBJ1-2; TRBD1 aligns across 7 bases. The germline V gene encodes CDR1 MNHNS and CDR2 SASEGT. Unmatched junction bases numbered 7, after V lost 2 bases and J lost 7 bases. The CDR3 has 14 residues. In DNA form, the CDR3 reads TGTGCCAGCAGTGAAACCGGGACAGCAAGTGGCTACACCTTC. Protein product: CASSETGTASGYTF.

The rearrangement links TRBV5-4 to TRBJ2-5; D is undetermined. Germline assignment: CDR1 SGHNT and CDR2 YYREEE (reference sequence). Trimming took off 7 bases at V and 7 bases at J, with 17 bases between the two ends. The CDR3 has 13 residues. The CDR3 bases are TGTGCCAGCGGCAACCCTGAGTGGAGGACCCAGTACTTC. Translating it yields CASGNPEWRTQYF.

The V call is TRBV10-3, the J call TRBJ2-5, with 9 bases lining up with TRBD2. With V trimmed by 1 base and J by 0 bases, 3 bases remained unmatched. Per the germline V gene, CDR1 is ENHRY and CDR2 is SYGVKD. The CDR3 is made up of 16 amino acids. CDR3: CAISEWASGDQETQYF. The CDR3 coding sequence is TGTGCCATCAGTGAGTGGGCTAGCGGGGACCAAGAGACCCAGTACTTC.

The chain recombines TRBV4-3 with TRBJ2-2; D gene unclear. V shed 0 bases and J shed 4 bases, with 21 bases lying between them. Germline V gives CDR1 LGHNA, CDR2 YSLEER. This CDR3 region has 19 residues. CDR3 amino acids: CASSQEYSVLAGPTGELFF. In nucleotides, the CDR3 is TGCGCCAGCAGCCAAGAGTACTCGGTGCTGGCAGGCCCCACCGGGGAGCTGTTTTTT.

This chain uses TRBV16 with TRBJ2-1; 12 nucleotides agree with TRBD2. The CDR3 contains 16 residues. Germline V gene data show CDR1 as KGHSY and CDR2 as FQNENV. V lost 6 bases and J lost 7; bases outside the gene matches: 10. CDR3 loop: CASSRRLAGAGNEQFF. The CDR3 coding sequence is TGTGCCAGCAGTCGCCGACTAGCGGGGGCGGGAAATGAGCAGTTCTTC.

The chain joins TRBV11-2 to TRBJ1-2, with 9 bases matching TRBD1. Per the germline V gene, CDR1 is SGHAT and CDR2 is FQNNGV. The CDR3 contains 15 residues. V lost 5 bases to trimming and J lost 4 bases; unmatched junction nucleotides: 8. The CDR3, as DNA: TGTGCCAGCAGCCCCGGACAGGGGACTTTCTATGGCTACACCTTC. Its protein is CASSPGQGTFYGYTF.

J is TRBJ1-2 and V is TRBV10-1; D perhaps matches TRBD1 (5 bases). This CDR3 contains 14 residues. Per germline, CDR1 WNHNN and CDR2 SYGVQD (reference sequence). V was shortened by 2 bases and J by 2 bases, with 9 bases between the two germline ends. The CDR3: CASSEGGFNYGYTF. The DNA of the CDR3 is TGCGCCAGCAGTGAGGGGGGGTTCAACTATGGCTACACCTTC.